Included here is one TCR beta chain sequence, with context. Its antigen remains unidentified. No base quality values were provided; no much bigger clone lies one nucleotide off. This sample stems from a study of T cell changes during pregnancy in multiple sclerosis (dated by TCRdb to 2018 to 2020). Describing the broader study: The study examined how the T cell repertoire changed over the course of pregnancy in women with multiple sclerosis.

From the cysteine through the phenylalanine, the CDR3 covers 16 amino acids. Only the CDR3 part of the read is kept: 48 bases, read in frame from the first base. CDR1 SGHVS and CDR2 FNYEAQ are derived from the germline V gene. V loses 5 bases at its end and J loses 1 base; junction bases beyond the gene matches: 5. The library was produced with the immunoSEQ multiplex PCR assay. The source is immuneACCESS, and TCRdb retained only in-frame sequences with V and J called. Part of the clones is not carried over; for the studies checked, unresolved V genes explain less than half of this, and the remainder is unexplained. Within this sample are tens of thousands of clones, with 90% to 95% of them counted one time only. The top ten hold around 5.2% of the sample.

This clonotype was sampled from a female donor with multiple sclerosis, enrolled in a pregnancy study. The V and J segments used are TRBV7-6 and TRBJ2-2, with 9 middle bases fitting TRBD1. The input for sequencing was CD8+ T cells from peripheral blood mononuclear cells, taken before pregnancy. The CDR3: CASSQDRGLNTGELFF. The nucleotide sequence is TGTGCCAGCAGCCAGGACAGGGGACTGAACACCGGGGAGCTGTTTTTT. The reference TRBV7-6 and TRBJ2-2 proteins fill in what lies around the CDR3, so the full variable domain reads GAGVSQSPRYKVTKRGQDVALRCDPISGHVSLYWYRQALGQGPEFLTYFNYEAQQDKSGLPNDRFSAERPEGSISTLTIQRTEQRDSAMYRCASSQDRGLNTGELFFGEGSRLTVL.